This TCR beta chain was recovered during a study of neoadjuvant nivolumab and ipilimumab in lung cancer (dated by TCRdb to the early 2020s). Regarding the study in general: Nivolumab was administered intravenously at 3 mg/kg on days 1, 15 and 29, and in the combination arm ipilimumab 1 mg/kg was added on day 1 only. The study compared TCR repertoires in pretherapy (baseline) peripheral blood with TCR repertoires in tumors resected at surgery following neoadjuvant immune checkpoint blockade. Seven patients had matched pretherapy and resected tumor pairs analyzed, with four treated with nivolumab and three with nivolumab plus ipilimumab. A total of roughly 45 patients with operable NSCLC were treated in the trial, with around 23 randomized to nivolumab monotherapy and approximately 20 randomized to nivolumab plus ipilimumab. The primary trial endpoint was the major pathologic response (MPR) rate in the intention-to-treat population in each study arm. The research as a whole found: A small number of samples underwent TCR sequencing. From pretherapy to surgery, tumor T-cell richness and clonality went up in three of three dual-therapy tumors, versus only two of four nivolumab-treated tumors. Pretherapy blood TCR richness correlated positively with richness in tumors resected after neoadjuvant therapy (Spearman R of about 0.82). Greater TCR richness and clonality were observed in resected tumors than in tumor-adjacent uninvolved lung, and increases were observed in more dual-therapy-treated tumors. No significant correlation was found between TCR clonality and pathologic tumor regression, and only one major-pathologic-response sample was available for the clonality analysis.

The library was generated by the immunoSEQ multiplex PCR assay. Turning to the authors' computational methods: Repertoires were summarized in terms of richness and clonality, and significantly expanded and contracted clones between pre- and post-therapy samples were identified. TCRdb provides this immuneACCESS table in a form limited to in-frame rearrangements. Some clones are lacking; in checked studies, under half of them reflect an unresolved V gene, and why the rest are absent is not known. V and J calls and clone size follow that table, whereas D and trimming were derived from the DNA. This sample has roughly 28,000 clones in its table, and around 80% of those were observed once. Over 4.5% of the sample goes to the ten largest clones. This specimen's time point label, interpreted: at surgical resection after neoadjuvant nivolumab +/- ipilimumab. The samples were taken from NEOSTAR, a phase 2 randomized trial in operable NSCLC that tested neoadjuvant nivolumab or nivolumab plus ipilimumab, followed by surgery.

V is cut by 6 bases and J by 1 base, and the space between the germline ends is 13 bases. Per the germline V gene (reference sequence), PRHDT is the CDR1 and FYEKMQ is the CDR2. Spanning cysteine to phenylalanine, the CDR3 consists of 14 amino acids. Only the CDR3 DNA is retained, 42 bases long and in frame from the first base. Concerning this clone itself: This clone's antigen is unknown. Per-base quality was not reported, and no clone a single base away is much larger than it.

This sequence originates from an adult with non-small cell lung cancer. Recombination connected TRBV13 to TRBJ2-7; D gene: possibly TRBD1, on 6 matching bases. The specimen comprised tumor tissue, sampled after neoadjuvant nivolumab, alone or with ipilimumab, at or shortly before surgery. The DNA sequence is given as TGTGCCAGCAGGGATACAGGGACATCCTACGAGCAGTACTTC. Translated, it reads CASRDTGTSYEQYF. Joined to the reference TRBV13 and TRBJ2-7 proteins, this CDR3 gives the full variable domain: AAGVIQSPRHLIKEKRETATLKCYPIPRHDTVYWYQQGPGQDPQFLISFYEKMQSDKGSIPDRFSAQQFSDYHSELNMSSLELGDSALYFCASRDTGTSYEQYFGPGTRLTVT.